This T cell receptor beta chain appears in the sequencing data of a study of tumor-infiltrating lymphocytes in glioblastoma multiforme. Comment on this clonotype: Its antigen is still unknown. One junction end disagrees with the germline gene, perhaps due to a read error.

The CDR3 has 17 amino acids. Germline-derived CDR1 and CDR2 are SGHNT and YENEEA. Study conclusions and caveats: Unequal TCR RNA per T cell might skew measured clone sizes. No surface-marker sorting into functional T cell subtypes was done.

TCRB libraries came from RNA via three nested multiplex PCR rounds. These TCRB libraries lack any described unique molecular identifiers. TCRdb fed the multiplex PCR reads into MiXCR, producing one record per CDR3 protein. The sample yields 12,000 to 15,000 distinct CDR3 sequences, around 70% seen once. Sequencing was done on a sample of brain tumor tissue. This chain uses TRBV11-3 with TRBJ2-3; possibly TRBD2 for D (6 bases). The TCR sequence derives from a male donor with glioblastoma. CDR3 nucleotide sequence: TGTGCCAGCAGCCTGGGGGTAGCTGGAGGGCCGGGAGATACACAGTATTTT. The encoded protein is CASSLGVAGGPGDTQYF.